The 20 T cell receptor beta chains below come from one sample, sequenced in a study of shared clonotypes between healthy human individuals. Using immunoSEQ multiplex PCR, the repertoire was profiled, and TCRdb retains in-frame clones only, with some absent. This table holds roughly 2 million clones, almost 96% found once. The sequencing sample was made of naive CD4+ T cells sorted from blood. Stated subset: CD45RA+ positively selected. The receptor source for this set is a man aged 18 to 30 in good health.

To note about this clone: The same CDR3 is also encoded by other DNA sequences in this sample. The rearrangement joins TRBV5-4 to TRBJ1-2, with D possibly TRBD1 on 6 matching bases. Germline V CDR1 and CDR2: SGHNT, YYREEE (reference sequence). The V end lost 0 bases, the J end lost 4 bases, and 13 bases lay between the germline ends. The CDR3 consists of 15 residues. The CDR3 coding sequence is TGTGCCAGCAGCTTGGGTACAGGGTTGGCCTATGGCTACACCTTC. Translating gives CASSLGTGLAYGYTF.

The CDR3 spells CASSARGTGVWEREWPEQYF. The CDR3 nucleotides read TGTGCCAGCAGCGCCCGCGGGACAGGGGTTTGGGAGCGGGAGTGGCCCGAGCAGTACTTC. The chain couples TRBV7-8 to TRBJ2-7; 10 bases match TRBD1. J was trimmed by 6 bases and V by 5 bases; bases with no gene match: 25. Looked up from germline, CDR1 is SGHVS and CDR2 is FQNEAQ. The CDR3 consists of 20 residues.

The chain joins TRBV2 to TRBJ2-7, with 7 nucleotides matching TRBD1. The CDR3 covers 17 residues. Germline V gives CDR1 SNHLY, CDR2 FYNNEI. V lost 5 bases and J lost 4; bases outside the gene matches: 17. The CDR3 bases are TGTGCCAGCAGTTACGGGATCCCGGGACAGCCTTATTACGAGCAGTACTTC. As protein: CASSYGIPGQPYYEQYF.

This chain connects TRBV7-9 to TRBJ1-3; D gene ambiguous. V was trimmed by 1 base and J by 2 bases, leaving 6 bases between them. The CDR3 has 14 residues. Germline V CDR1 and CDR2: SEHNR, FQNEAQ (reference sequence). In nucleotides, the CDR3 is TGTGCCAGCAGCTTAGACGGCGCTGGAAACACCATATATTTT. Translated: CASSLDGAGNTIYF.

This clone has a single count. This chain joins TRBV18 and TRBJ1-6, with D perhaps matching TRBD1 (6 bases). The V gene's germline CDR1 is KGHSH and CDR2 LQKENI. Trimming left V 4 bases short and J 1 base short, with 11 bases between. The CDR3 sequence is 16 residues long. Here the CDR3 reads CASSQQGISYNSPLHF. CDR3 nucleotide sequence: TGTGCCAGCTCACAGCAGGGGATTTCCTATAATTCACCCCTCCACTTT.

V gene TRBV7-2 combines with J gene TRBJ2-4; D possibly corresponds to TRBD2 (5 bases). CDR3 length: 14 residues. Trimming removed 4 bases from V and 5 bases from J, with 12 bases in between. Per germline, CDR1 SGHTA and CDR2 FQGNSA. Here the CDR3 DNA reads TGTGCCAGCAGCTCCGGGGTCTGGGAAAACATTCAGTACTTC. It codes for CASSSGVWENIQYF. Supplemented by reference TRBV7-2 and TRBJ2-4, the full variable domain reads GAGVSQSPSNKVTEKGKDVELRCDPISGHTALYWYRQSLGQGLEFLIYFQGNSAPDKSGLPSDRFSAERTGGSVSTLTIQRTQQEDSAVYLCASSSGVWENIQYFGAGTRLSVL.

For the CDR3, the DNA is TGCGCCAGCAGCCAAGATGGAGCGGGAGGGGGGGATACGCAGTATTTT. The encoded protein is CASSQDGAGGGDTQYF. V is TRBV4-1 and J is TRBJ2-3, with 10 positions matching TRBD2. Trimming removed 0 bases from V and 6 bases from J; junction bases left unmatched: 6. The CDR3 sequence is 16 residues long. Germline V gene sequence: CDR1 MGHRA, CDR2 YSYEKL.

The V call is TRBV6-1, the J call TRBJ2-7; D gene ambiguous. The germline gives CDR1 MNHNS, CDR2 SASEGT. This CDR3 comprises 16 residues. V was shortened by 2 bases and J by 0 bases, with 14 bases between the two germline ends. The CDR3 here is CASSERQKASSYEQYF. For the CDR3, the DNA is TGTGCCAGCAGTGAAAGGCAGAAGGCATCCTCCTACGAGCAGTACTTC.

V is TRBV2 and J is TRBJ2-1; 8 bases line up with TRBD2. The CDR3 extends over 17 amino acids. The ends lost 3 bases at V and 7 bases at J; junction bases unmatched: 14. Germline-derived CDR1 and CDR2 are SNHLY and FYNNEI. The CDR3 coding sequence is TGTGCCAGCAGTGAGTCCCTAGCGGGTATAAAAGGGAATGAGCAGTTCTTC. Residues: CASSESLAGIKGNEQFF.

The chain links TRBV5-6 to TRBJ1-4, with D maybe TRBD1 (6 bases). The CDR3 loop spans 14 amino acids. Germline CDR1 reads SGHDT; CDR2 reads YYEEEE. Trimming removed 4 bases from V and 7 bases from J, with 14 bases in between. In DNA form, the CDR3 reads TGTGCCAGCAGCACGGACAGCTGGACTGAAAAACTGTTTTTT. Translating it yields CASSTDSWTEKLFF. The whole variable domain, remainder taken from reference TRBV5-6 and TRBJ1-4, is DAGVTQSPTHLIKTRGQQVTLRCSPKSGHDTVSWYQQALGQGPQFIFQYYEEEERQRGNFPDRFSGHQFPNYSSELNVNALLLGDSALYLCASSTDSWTEKLFFGSGTQLSVL.

The gene calls are TRBV28 and TRBJ2-3, with 7 bases aligning to TRBD1. Germline CDR1 reads MDHEN; CDR2 reads SYDVKM. Unmatched junction bases numbered 12, after V lost 4 bases and J lost 2 bases. This CDR3 comprises 17 residues. The CDR3 nucleotides read TGTGCCAGCAGTTCTACAGGGGCTCTCAGGTTCACAGATACGCAGTATTTT. It specifies CASSSTGALRFTDTQYF.

This clone was detected only once. This rearrangement joins TRBV5-1 to TRBJ2-7, with 7 bases matching TRBD1. The CDR3 has 14 amino acids. V shed 4 bases and J 10 bases; nucleotides not matched to a gene: 14. Germline CDR1 reads SGHRS; CDR2 reads YFSETQ. CDR3 sequence (DNA): TGCGCCAGCAGCCCCCGAACAGGGGCCCCCATACAGTACTTC. Amino acid sequence: CASSPRTGAPIQYF.

The V and J genes are TRBV19 and TRBJ2-6, with 8 bases lining up with TRBD1. The CDR3 covers 16 residues. The germline V gene has CDR1 LNHDA and CDR2 SQIVND (reference sequence). V lost 9 bases, J lost 0 bases, and 7 bases stayed unmatched. The CDR3 sequence is CASRTGKFSGANVLTF. Written as DNA, the CDR3 is TGTGCCAGCAGGACAGGGAAATTCTCTGGGGCCAACGTCCTGACTTTC.

V and J are TRBV18 and TRBJ2-2, with TRBD1 as a possible D gene (6 bases). V was trimmed by 2 bases and J by 0 bases, leaving 7 bases between them. The CDR3 length is 15 residues. Looked up from germline, CDR1 is KGHSH and CDR2 is LQKENI. CDR3 residues: CASSPTGPNTGELFF. As DNA, the CDR3 is TGTGCCAGCTCACCAACAGGGCCGAACACCGGGGAGCTGTTTTTT. The whole variable domain, filled in from reference TRBV18 and TRBJ2-2, reads NAGVMQNPRHLVRRRGQEARLRCSPMKGHSHVYWYRQLPEEGLKFMVYLQKENIIDESGMPKERFSAEFPKEGPSILRIQQVVRGDSAAYFCASSPTGPNTGELFFGEGSRLTVL.

The chain carries TRBV7-2 and TRBJ1-1; 9 bases fit TRBD1. There are 13 residues in the CDR3. The V segment lost 5 bases and the J segment 11 bases; nucleotides outside the gene matches: 9. The germline CDR1 and CDR2 sequences are SGHTA and FQGNSA. CDR3 residues: CASSRQGDLTAFF. The CDR3 bases are TGTGCCAGCAGCCGACAGGGGGATCTAACTGCTTTCTTT.

This clone has a handful of counts. The gene calls are TRBV7-9 and TRBJ2-2; no clear D. Trimming shortened V by 2 bases and J by 0 bases, and 4 bases separated the two germline ends. The CDR3 has 14 residues. Germline CDR1 and CDR2: SEHNR and FQNEAQ (reference sequence). The CDR3 coding sequence is TGTGCCAGCAGCTTACAGACGAACACCGGGGAGCTGTTTTTT. Translation gives CASSLQTNTGELFF.

The chain combines TRBV2 with TRBJ2-5, with 7 bases lining up with TRBD1. CDR3 size: 14 residues. Trimming cost V 6 bases and J 2 bases; bases outside gene matches: 6. Germline V CDR1 and CDR2: SNHLY, FYNNEI. The CDR3 is CASSQGQQQETQYF. In nucleotides, the CDR3 is TGTGCCAGCAGCCAGGGACAGCAACAAGAGACCCAGTACTTC. The variable domain in full, completed from reference TRBV2 and TRBJ2-5, reads EPEVTQTPSHQVTQMGQEVILRCVPISNHLYFYWYRQILGQKVEFLVSFYNNEISEKSEIFDDQFSVERPDGSNFTLKIRSTKLEDSAMYFCASSQGQQQETQYFGPGTRLLVL.

The chain recombines TRBV18 with TRBJ2-7; 7 positions match TRBD2. Germline V CDR1 and CDR2: KGHSH, LQKENI. The CDR3 runs to 15 residues. J lost 4 bases, V lost 1 base, and 7 bases had no gene match. CDR3 amino acids: CASSPQASGIYEQYF. The CDR3 DNA follows: TGTGCCAGCTCACCACAAGCCAGCGGGATATACGAGCAGTACTTC. The variable domain in full, completed from reference TRBV18 and TRBJ2-7, reads NAGVMQNPRHLVRRRGQEARLRCSPMKGHSHVYWYRQLPEEGLKFMVYLQKENIIDESGMPKERFSAEFPKEGPSILRIQQVVRGDSAAYFCASSPQASGIYEQYFGPGTRLTVT.

The chain carries TRBV5-4 and TRBJ1-6, with no clear D. The CDR3 loop spans 14 amino acids. V lost 0 bases and J lost 7, with 8 bases in between. Germline V gene sequence: CDR1 SGHNT, CDR2 YYREEE (reference sequence). Here the CDR3 DNA reads TGTGCCAGCAGCTTGGGACGGACGAATTCACCCCTCCACTTT. Encoded protein: CASSLGRTNSPLHF.

The chain joins TRBV6-5 to TRBJ2-7; TRBD1 matches 8 bases. The germline V gene has CDR1 MNHEY and CDR2 SVGAGI. This CDR3 has 14 residues. V shed 6 bases, J shed 3 bases, and the junction held 7 bases outside the gene matches. This CDR3 is CASSPGQGFYEQYF. CDR3 in DNA: TGTGCCAGCAGCCCTGGACAGGGTTTCTACGAGCAGTACTTC.